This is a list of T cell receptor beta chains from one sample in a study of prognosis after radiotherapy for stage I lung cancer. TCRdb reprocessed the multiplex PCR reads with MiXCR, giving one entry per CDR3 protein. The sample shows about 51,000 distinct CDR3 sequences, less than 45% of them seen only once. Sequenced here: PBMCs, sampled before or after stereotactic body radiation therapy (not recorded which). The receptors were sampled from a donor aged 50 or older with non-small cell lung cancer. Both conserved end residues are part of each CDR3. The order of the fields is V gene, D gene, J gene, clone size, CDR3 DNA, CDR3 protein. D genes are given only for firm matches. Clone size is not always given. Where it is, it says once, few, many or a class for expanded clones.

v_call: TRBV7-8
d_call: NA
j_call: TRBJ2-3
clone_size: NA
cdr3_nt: TGTGCCAGCAGCTTATCGCAGGGTGGAGATGCGCAGTATTTT
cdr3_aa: CASSLSQGGDAQYF

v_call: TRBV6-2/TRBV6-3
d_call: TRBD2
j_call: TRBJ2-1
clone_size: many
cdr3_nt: TGTGCCAGCGGTCTGCGGGGGGATTTCTACAATGAGCAGTTCTTC
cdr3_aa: CASGLRGDFYNEQFF

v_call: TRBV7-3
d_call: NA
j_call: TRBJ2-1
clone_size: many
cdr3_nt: TGTGCCAGCAGCCCCCTCGGGAACCGAGGAGGGAATGAGCAGTTCTTC
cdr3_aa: CASSPLGNRGGNEQFF

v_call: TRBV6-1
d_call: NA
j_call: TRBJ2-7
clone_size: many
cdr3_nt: TGTGCCAGCAGTCTAGACAGGAGCGCCGGAGAGCAGTACTTC
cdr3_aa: CASSLDRSAGEQYF

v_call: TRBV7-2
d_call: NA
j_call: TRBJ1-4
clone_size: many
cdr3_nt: TGTGCCAGCAGCTTAGCAAGGCGAACTAATGAAAAACTGTTTTTT
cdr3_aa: CASSLARRTNEKLFF

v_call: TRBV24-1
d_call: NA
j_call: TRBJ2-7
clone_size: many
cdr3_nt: TGTGCCACCAGTGATCCTAACGGTGGCGAGCAGTACTTC
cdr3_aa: CATSDPNGGEQYF

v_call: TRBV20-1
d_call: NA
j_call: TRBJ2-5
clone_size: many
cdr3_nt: TGCAGTGCTAGAGATATGGGGGTTCGAGAGACCCAGTACTTC
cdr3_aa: CSARDMGVRETQYF

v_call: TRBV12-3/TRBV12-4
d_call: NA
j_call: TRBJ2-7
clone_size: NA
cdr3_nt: TGTGCCAGCAGTTTCACCGGAGGCCCAGCAACGCAGTACTTC
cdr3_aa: CASSFTGGPATQYF

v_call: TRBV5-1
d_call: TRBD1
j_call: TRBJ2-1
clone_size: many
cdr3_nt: TGCGCCAGCAGCTTGTGGGCAGGGGGCTACAATGAGCAGTTCTTC
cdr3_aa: CASSLWAGGYNEQFF

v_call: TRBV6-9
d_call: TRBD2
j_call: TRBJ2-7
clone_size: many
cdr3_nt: TGTGCCAGCAGTTACCGGCCGACTAGCGGGGAGTATGAGCAGTACTTC
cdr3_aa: CASSYRPTSGEYEQYF

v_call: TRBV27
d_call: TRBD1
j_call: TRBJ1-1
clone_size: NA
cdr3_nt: TGTGCCAGCAGCCTTCTGACAGGGAACAGGAACACTGAAGCTTTCTTT
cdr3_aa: CASSLLTGNRNTEAFF

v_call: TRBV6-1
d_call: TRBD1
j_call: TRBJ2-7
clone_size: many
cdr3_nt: TGTGCCAGCCTATCCGGGGACAGGGGGTACGAGCAGTACTTC
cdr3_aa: CASLSGDRGYEQYF

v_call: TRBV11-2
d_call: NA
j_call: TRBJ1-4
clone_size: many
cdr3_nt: TGTGCCAGCAGCGTCAGCGATAATGAAAAACTGTTTTTT
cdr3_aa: CASSVSDNEKLFF

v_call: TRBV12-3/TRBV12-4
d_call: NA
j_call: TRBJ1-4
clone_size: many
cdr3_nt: TGTGCCAGCAGTCCTGGGACTCTGACGGATGAAAAACTGTTTTTT
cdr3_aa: CASSPGTLTDEKLFF

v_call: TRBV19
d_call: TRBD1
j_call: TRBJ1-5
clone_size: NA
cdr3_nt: TGTGCCGGTATTTCGGACAGGGGCCTTTATAGCAATCAGCCCCAGCATTTT
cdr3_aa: CAGISDRGLYSNQPQHF

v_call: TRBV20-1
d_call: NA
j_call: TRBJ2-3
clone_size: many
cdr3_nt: TGCAGTGCTAGAGAGCGGATCTCAGATACGCAGTATTTT
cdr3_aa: CSARERISDTQYF

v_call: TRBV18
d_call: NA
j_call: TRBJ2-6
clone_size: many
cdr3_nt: TGTGCCAGCTCACCACGAGGGGATGGGGCCAACGTCCTGACTTTC
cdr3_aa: CASSPRGDGANVLTF

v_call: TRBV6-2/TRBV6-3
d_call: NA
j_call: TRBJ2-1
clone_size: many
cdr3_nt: TGTGCCAGCAGTCAGCTAGCATATGAGCAGTTCTTC
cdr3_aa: CASSQLAYEQFF

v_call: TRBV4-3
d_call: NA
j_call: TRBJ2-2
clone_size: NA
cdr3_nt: TGCGCCAGTAGCCATCAATTACCGGTACAGGTGCCCGGGGAGCTGTTTTTT
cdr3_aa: CASSHQLPVQVPGELFF

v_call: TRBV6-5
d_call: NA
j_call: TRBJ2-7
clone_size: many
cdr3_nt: TGTGCCAGCAGTTCGCGCGGTGGAGAGCAGTACTTC
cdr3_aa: CASSSRGGEQYF

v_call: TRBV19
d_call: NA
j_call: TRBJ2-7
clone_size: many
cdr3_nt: TGTGCCAGTACCGCGGGCGGGGATCCTCACGAGCAGTACTTC
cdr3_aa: CASTAGGDPHEQYF

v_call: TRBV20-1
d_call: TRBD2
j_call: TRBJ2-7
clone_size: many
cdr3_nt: TGCAGTGCTCCCAGGACTAGCGGGAGCGACGAGCAGTACTTC
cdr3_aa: CSAPRTSGSDEQYF

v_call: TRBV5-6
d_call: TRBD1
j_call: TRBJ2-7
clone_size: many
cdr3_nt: TGTGCCAGCAGCTCTGGGACAGGGGCCTACGAGCAGTACTTC
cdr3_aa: CASSSGTGAYEQYF

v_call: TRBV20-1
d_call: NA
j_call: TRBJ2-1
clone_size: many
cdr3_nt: TGCAGTGCTAGGGGACAGACTGGGAGGCCCCCCTACAATGAGCAGTTCTTC
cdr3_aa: CSARGQTGRPPYNEQFF

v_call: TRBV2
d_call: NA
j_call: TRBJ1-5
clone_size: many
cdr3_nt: TGTGCCAGCAGGGAACGGTATTTTAGCAATCAGCCCCAGCATTTT
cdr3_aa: CASRERYFSNQPQHF

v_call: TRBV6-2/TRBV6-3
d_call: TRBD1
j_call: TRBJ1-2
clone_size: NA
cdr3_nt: TGTGCCAGCAGTGAAGGGGTGACAGGGGAAGTAAACTATGGCTACACCTTC
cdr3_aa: CASSEGVTGEVNYGYTF

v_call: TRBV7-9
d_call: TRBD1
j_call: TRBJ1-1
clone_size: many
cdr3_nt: TGTGCCAGCAGCCTACAGGGGAGCGATCCTGAAGCTTTCTTT
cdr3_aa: CASSLQGSDPEAFF

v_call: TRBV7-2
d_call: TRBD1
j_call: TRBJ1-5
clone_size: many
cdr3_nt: TGTGCCAGCAGCTTAGAGATTCGAGGGGGCAAGCATTTT
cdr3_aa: CASSLEIRGGKHF

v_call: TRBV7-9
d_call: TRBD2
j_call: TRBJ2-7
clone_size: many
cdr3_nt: TGTGCCAGCAGCCCGACCGGGACTAGCGGGAGCTCCTACGAGCAGTACTTC
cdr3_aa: CASSPTGTSGSSYEQYF

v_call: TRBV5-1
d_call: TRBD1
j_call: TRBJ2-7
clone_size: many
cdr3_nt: TGCGCCAGCAGCTTGCGGACAGGGGCCATCTCCTACGAGCAGTACTTC
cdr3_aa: CASSLRTGAISYEQYF

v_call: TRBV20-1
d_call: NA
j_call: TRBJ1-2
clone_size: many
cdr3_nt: TGCAGTGCTAGCCCGGCAGGCGGTTATGGCTACACCTTC
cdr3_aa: CSASPAGGYGYTF

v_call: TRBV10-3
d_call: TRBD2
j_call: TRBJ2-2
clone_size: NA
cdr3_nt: TGTGCCTCAGGGACTAGCATCGGGGGGCTGTTTTTT
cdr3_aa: CASGTSIGGLFF

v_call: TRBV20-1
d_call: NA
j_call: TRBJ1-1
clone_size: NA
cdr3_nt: TGCAGTGTCTCACCGGTTGGGACCGACACTGAAGATTTCTTT
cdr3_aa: CSVSPVGTDTEDFF

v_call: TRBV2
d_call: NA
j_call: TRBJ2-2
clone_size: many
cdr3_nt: TGTGCCAGCAGGCGCAGCGGCAGGAACACCGGGGAGCTGTTTTTT
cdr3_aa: CASRRSGRNTGELFF

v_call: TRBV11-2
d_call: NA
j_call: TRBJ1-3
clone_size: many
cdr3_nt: TGTGCCAGCAGCTACGGCTCTCTTGGAAACACCATATATTTT
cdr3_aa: CASSYGSLGNTIYF

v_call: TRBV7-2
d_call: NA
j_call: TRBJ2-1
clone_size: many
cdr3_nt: TGTGCCAGCAGCTTAGGCCCCGTTGAGCAGTTCTTC
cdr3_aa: CASSLGPVEQFF

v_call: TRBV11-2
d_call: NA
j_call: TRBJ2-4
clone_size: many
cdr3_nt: TGTGCCAGCAGCCCGATCTTTACTAGAGTATTAGCCAAAAACATTCAGTACTTC
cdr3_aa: CASSPIFTRVLAKNIQYF

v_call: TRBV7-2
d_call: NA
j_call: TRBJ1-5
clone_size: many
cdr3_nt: TGTGCCAGCAGCCCCGGGGCCAGGGTAGGATATCAGCCCCAGCATTTT
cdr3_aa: CASSPGARVGYQPQHF

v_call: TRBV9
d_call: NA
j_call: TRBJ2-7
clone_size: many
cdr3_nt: TGTGCCAGCAGCGTAGGGGACTTCCGCTCCTACGAGCAGTACTTC
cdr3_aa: CASSVGDFRSYEQYF

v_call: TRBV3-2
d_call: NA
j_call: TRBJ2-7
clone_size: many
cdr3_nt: TGTGCCAGCAGCCAAGATCAGGCTTGGGGACAGGGTCCCTCCTACGAGCAGTACTTC
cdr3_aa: CASSQDQAWGQGPSYEQYF